These 25 T cell receptor beta chains were sequenced from one sample in a study of blood T cell repertoires in COVID-19. TCRdb keeps only in-frame clones here, not all; method: immunoSEQ multiplex PCR. The table has about 150,000 clones, around four fifths seen once. The specimen was PBMCs or T cells enriched from blood (not recorded which). The receptors stem from a man aged 45-65 years who had recovered from COVID-19.

This clone was observed a few times. The chain uses TRBV23-1 and TRBJ2-7; 7 bases agree with TRBD1. TRBV23-1 is an ORF, with its function uncertain. The CDR3 is 13 residues long. Germline trimming cut 6 bases from V and 5 bases from J; bases unmatched to any gene: 7. The CDR3 protein is CASRRGTANEQYF. In DNA form, the CDR3 reads TGCGCCAGCAGGCGAGGGACAGCCAACGAGCAGTACTTC.

The rearrangement links TRBV4-2 to TRBJ1-2; unclear D gene. The CDR3 spans 16 residues. Trimming shortened V by 1 base and J by 3 bases, and 15 bases separated the two germline ends. From germline, CDR1 is LGHNA and CDR2 YNFKEQ. The CDR3 reads CASSQVQSGADYGYTF. The CDR3 DNA sequence: TGTGCCAGCAGCCAAGTACAGTCTGGCGCAGACTATGGCTACACCTTC.

V usage is TRBV19 and J usage is TRBJ2-1; D is ambiguous. V shed 3 bases and J shed 7 bases, with 4 bases lying between them. The CDR3 spans 11 residues. Germline V gene lookup returns CDR1 LNHDA and CDR2 SQIVND (reference sequence). The CDR3 coding sequence is TGTGCCAGTAGTATGCGAAATGAGCAGTTCTTC. This gives the protein CASSMRNEQFF.

The V gene is TRBV19, the J gene TRBJ1-6; maybe TRBD1 (6 bases). This CDR3 contains 14 residues. Trimming stripped 8 bases from V and 4 bases from J, with 12 bases between. Germline-derived CDR1 and CDR2 are LNHDA and SQIVND (reference sequence). CDR3: CASAGQNYNSPLHF. The CDR3 DNA reads TGTGCCAGTGCAGGACAGAATTATAATTCACCCCTCCACTTT.

Turning to this clone: This specimen includes other DNA sequences encoding the same CDR3. J is TRBJ1-5 and V is TRBV7-2; no clear D. CDR1 SGHTA and CDR2 FQGNSA come from the germline V gene. V shed 2 bases and J shed 4 bases, with 6 bases lying between them. The CDR3 length is 13 residues. The CDR3 DNA follows: TGTGCCAGCAGCTTAACGGGGAATCAGCCCCAGCATTTT. Protein sequence: CASSLTGNQPQHF.

The gene calls are TRBV3-1 (or the pseudogene TRBV3-2) and TRBJ1-2; tentative D call: TRBD1 (6 bases). The CDR3 runs to 14 residues. Germline CDR1 and CDR2: LGHDT and YNNKEL (reference sequence). The germline V and J ends were trimmed by 6 bases and 2 bases, with 13 bases remaining between them. DNA for the CDR3: TGTGCCAGCAGACAAAGGGACACCAACTATGGCTACACCTTC. It encodes CASRQRDTNYGYTF.

The gene calls are TRBV9 and TRBJ1-4; D is unclear. This CDR3 comprises 15 residues. Trimming cost V 0 bases and J 11 bases, with 17 bases left between them. Germline V lookup: CDR1 SGDLS, CDR2 YYNGEE. In DNA form, the CDR3 reads TGTGCCAGCAGCGTAGATAAGGGAGGTGTCGCGAAACTGTTTTTT. This translates into CASSVDKGGVAKLFF. Full variable domain (remainder filled in from reference TRBV9 and TRBJ1-4): DSGVTQTPKHLITATGQRVTLRCSPRSGDLSVYWYQQSLDQGLQFLIQYYNGEERAKGNILERFSAQQFPDLHSELNLSSLELGDSALYFCASSVDKGGVAKLFFGSGTQLSVL.

This chain uses TRBV6-2 or TRBV6-3 with TRBJ1-5; D remains ambiguous. Germline V CDR1 and CDR2: MNHEY, SVGEGT. The CDR3 runs to 12 residues. The V and J ends lost 6 bases and 4 bases respectively, with 7 bases between them. The CDR3 DNA reads as TGTGCCAGCAGCCAAGCTAATCAGCCCCAGCATTTT. The encoded protein is CASSQANQPQHF.

This clone is a singleton in its sample. The chain joins TRBV2 to TRBJ1-5; D remains ambiguous. This CDR3 has 15 amino acids. V lost 0 bases and J 6 bases, leaving 12 bases between the germline ends. Germline CDR1 and CDR2: SNHLY and FYNNEI. The CDR3 nucleotides are TGTGCCAGCAGTGAAGCTGTAGACACCTCTCAGCCCCAGCATTTT. This encodes CASSEAVDTSQPQHF.

The chain is built from TRBV25-1 and TRBJ2-7; 8 bases match TRBD1. The germline gives CDR1 MGHDK, CDR2 SYGVNS. The junction had 8 bases not matched to a gene; V was cut back by 5 bases and J by 2 bases. The CDR3 loop spans 15 amino acids. The CDR3 sequence: CASSQPGTGTYEQYF. CDR3 DNA sequence: TGTGCCAGCAGTCAACCCGGGACAGGTACCTACGAGCAGTACTTC.

The rearrangement joins TRBV2 to TRBJ1-1; maybe TRBD1 (5 bases). V lost 7 bases to trimming and J lost 0 bases, with 9 bases between them. This CDR3 is 13 amino acids long. Per the germline V gene, CDR1 is SNHLY and CDR2 is FYNNEI. The CDR3 DNA is TGTGCCAGCACCGACAGTTTGAACACTGAAGCTTTCTTT. Translation gives CASTDSLNTEAFF. Using reference TRBV2 and TRBJ1-1 for the parts outside the CDR3, the full variable domain is EPEVTQTPSHQVTQMGQEVILRCVPISNHLYFYWYRQILGQKVEFLVSFYNNEISEKSEIFDDQFSVERPDGSNFTLKIRSTKLEDSAMYFCASTDSLNTEAFFGQGTRLTVV.

V is TRBV6-5 and J is TRBJ2-2; the D gene is possibly TRBD1 (5 bases). The V end lost 5 bases, the J end lost 5 bases, and 12 bases lay between the germline ends. CDR1 and CDR2 from the germline V gene are MNHEY and SVGAGI. The CDR3 spans 14 residues. The CDR3 DNA is TGTGCCAGCAGTATGGGGCGATCGACCGGGGAGCTGTTTTTT. Protein: CASSMGRSTGELFF.

This chain links TRBV13 with TRBJ2-5, with TRBD2 identical over 8 bases. With V trimmed by 7 bases and J by 4 bases, 2 bases remained unmatched. Germline assignment: CDR1 PRHDT and CDR2 FYEKMQ (reference sequence). The CDR3 spans 12 residues. The CDR3 spells CASTAGGETQYF. The CDR3, as DNA: TGTGCCAGCACCGCGGGGGGAGAGACCCAGTACTTC.

The chain links TRBV5-3 to TRBJ2-5; possibly TRBD2 for D (5 bases). TRBV5-3 is an ORF, with its function uncertain. The ends were cut back, 10 bases at V and 4 bases at J, with 17 bases in the middle. The CDR3 consists of 13 residues. This chain's CDR3 is CAFPAVGLETQYF. CDR3 bases: TGTGCCTTCCCAGCGGTGGGGTTAGAGACCCAGTACTTC.

The rearrangement links TRBV6-2 or TRBV6-3 to TRBJ2-6, with 8 bases identical to TRBD1. Germline trimming cut 4 bases from V and 0 bases from J; bases unmatched to any gene: 8. Germline CDR1 MNHEY, CDR2 SVGEGT. CDR3 length: 18 residues. This chain's CDR3 is CASSSRTGISSGANVLTF. Here the CDR3 DNA reads TGTGCCAGCAGTTCGCGGACAGGGATTAGCTCTGGGGCCAACGTCCTGACTTTC.

The V call is TRBV5-5, the J call TRBJ2-3; D ambiguous. Germline V gives CDR1 SGHKS, CDR2 YYEKEE (reference sequence). The V gene lost 1 base and the J gene lost 3 bases, with 9 bases spanning the gap. CDR3 length equals 14 residues. The DNA of the CDR3 is TGTGCCAGCAGCTTGACAGAATGGACAGATACGCAGTATTTT. This translates into CASSLTEWTDTQYF.

The CDR3 sequence: CASSIGGSVGEQFF. Here the CDR3 DNA reads TGTGCCAGTAGTATAGGAGGTAGCGTTGGTGAGCAGTTCTTC. The chain has TRBV19 and TRBJ2-1; TRBD2 might be the D (5 bases). This CDR3 comprises 14 residues. Germline V CDR1 and CDR2: LNHDA, SQIVND (reference sequence). V was pared by 1 base and J by 9 bases, with 13 bases between.

The J gene is TRBJ2-2, the V gene TRBV2; TRBD2 might be the D (5 bases). CDR3 length: 14 residues. Germline-derived CDR1 and CDR2 are SNHLY and FYNNEI. The V end lost 5 bases, the J end lost 1 base, and 8 bases lay between the germline ends. In nucleotides, the CDR3 is TGTGCCAGCAGTCCGGGATGGAACACCGGGGAGCTGTTTTTT. It translates to CASSPGWNTGELFF.

This clone was seen a single time. The chain carries TRBV9 and TRBJ2-5; TRBD2 matches 7 bases. The CDR3 extends over 14 amino acids. The V gene's germline CDR1 is SGDLS and CDR2 YYNGEE. Losses at the gene ends were 2 bases for V and 5 bases for J; bases not matched to a gene: 6. This chain's CDR3 is CASSVGLEVETQYF. The CDR3 DNA reads as TGTGCCAGCAGCGTCGGACTAGAGGTGGAGACCCAGTACTTC.

The chain links TRBV3-1 (or the pseudogene TRBV3-2) to TRBJ1-1, with 8 nucleotides matching TRBD1. The CDR3 spans 14 residues. The V gene's germline CDR1 is LGHDT and CDR2 YNNKEL (reference sequence). V was clipped by 1 base and J by 5 bases; unmatched bases: 3. The CDR3 protein is CASSQVTGATEAFF. CDR3 sequence (DNA): TGTGCCAGCAGCCAAGTGACAGGGGCGACTGAAGCTTTCTTT.

A few counts support this clone. The gene calls are TRBV11-2 and TRBJ1-4; D is unresolved. With 6 bases removed from V and 8 bases from J, the gap between germline ends came to 13 bases. In germline, CDR1 is SGHAT, CDR2 FQNNGV. This CDR3 is 13 amino acids long. The CDR3 region has the DNA TGTGCCAGCAGTCGGGAGACACACGAAAAACTGTTTTTT. It encodes CASSRETHEKLFF. The full variable domain, completed using reference TRBV11-2 and TRBJ1-4, is EAGVAQSPRYKIIEKRQSVAFWCNPISGHATLYWYQQILGQGPKLLIQFQNNGVVDDSQLPKDRFSAERLKGVDSTLKIQPAKLEDSAVYLCASSRETHEKLFFGSGTQLSVL.

The chain uses TRBV11-1 and TRBJ2-7, with 8 bases identical to TRBD2. The trim removed 5 bases at V and 2 bases at J, leaving 8 bases unmatched. Germline CDR1 SGHAT, CDR2 FQDESV (reference sequence). CDR3 size: 15 residues. The CDR3 DNA reads as TGTGCCAGCAGCGAGGGGCGGGGGGCCCCCTACGAGCAGTACTTC. Its protein product is CASSEGRGAPYEQYF.

The CDR3 nucleotides are TGTGCCAGTAGTACACAGGTGAACACTGAAGCTTTCTTT. Protein sequence: CASSTQVNTEAFF. The rearrangement joins TRBV19 to TRBJ1-1; TRBD1 is a possible D gene (5 bases). There are 13 residues in the CDR3. Germline lookup yields CDR1 LNHDA and CDR2 SQIVND (reference sequence). Trimming left V 4 bases short and J 0 bases short, with 6 bases between.

In its sample, this clone was seen many times. The sample carries other DNA sequences with the same CDR3. V and J are TRBV6-5 and TRBJ1-1; 7 nucleotides agree with TRBD1. CDR1 and CDR2 (germline): MNHEY, SVGAGI. The CDR3 runs 14 residues. The ends lost 6 bases at V and 0 bases at J; junction bases unmatched: 4. This CDR3 reads CASRKQGMNTEAFF. The CDR3 coding sequence is TGTGCCAGCAGAAAACAGGGGATGAACACTGAAGCTTTCTTT.

J is TRBJ1-5 and V is TRBV6-2 or TRBV6-3; 8 bases are a match to TRBD1. This CDR3 region has 20 residues. The germline gives CDR1 MNHEY, CDR2 SVGEGT. V shed 4 bases, J shed 0 bases, and the junction held 17 bases outside the gene matches. Written as DNA, the CDR3 is TGTGCCAGCAGTTGGCTCTCGGCAGGGGGCTTGGTCAATAGCAATCAGCCCCAGCATTTT. Translation: CASSWLSAGGLVNSNQPQHF.